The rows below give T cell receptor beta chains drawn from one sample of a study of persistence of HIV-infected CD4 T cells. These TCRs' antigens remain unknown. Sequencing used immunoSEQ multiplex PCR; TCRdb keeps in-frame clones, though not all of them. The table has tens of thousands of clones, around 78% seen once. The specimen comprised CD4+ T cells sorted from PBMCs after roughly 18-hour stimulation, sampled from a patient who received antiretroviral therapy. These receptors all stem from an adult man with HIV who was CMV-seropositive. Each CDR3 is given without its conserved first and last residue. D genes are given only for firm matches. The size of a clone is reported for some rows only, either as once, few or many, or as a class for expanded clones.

ASSEQGSYYGYT TRBJ1-2 TRBV2 - -
ASRPSGTVGRDEQF TRBJ2-1 TRBV13 - -
ASSERQGATGANVLT TRBJ2-6 TRBV6-4 TRBD1 -
ASTASQRMYGYT TRBJ1-2 TRBV6-5 - -
ASSPSGVNYGYT TRBJ1-2 TRBV9 - -
ASSFGGNSPSSYEQY TRBJ2-7 TRBV5-1 - -
ASSETGTNSPLH TRBJ1-6 TRBV2 TRBD1 -
ATSRDFGSYGYT TRBJ1-2 TRBV15 - -
ASSRDQMNTEAF TRBJ1-1 TRBV5-4 - -
AWSQGGNTEAF TRBJ1-1 TRBV30 TRBD1 -
ASSLDPWAGVTGELF TRBJ2-2 TRBV11-2 TRBD2 -
ASSSTLSYEQY TRBJ2-7 TRBV7-2 - -
ASSPGNTIY TRBJ1-3 TRBV5-5 - -
AWRPQGRGYGYT TRBJ1-2 TRBV30 - -
AISEHRDRYNNEQF TRBJ2-1 TRBV10-3 TRBD1 -
ASSPRTGAYGELF TRBJ2-2 TRBV6-5 - few
AWSIYAMNTEAF TRBJ1-1 TRBV30 - once
AIGTPAGYEQY TRBJ2-7 TRBV10-3 - few
ASSPGPLTDTQY TRBJ2-3 TRBV12-1 - few
ASSLAVAGKYEQY TRBJ2-7 TRBV7-2 - -
ASNRDGSNYGYT TRBJ1-2 TRBV9 - -
ASSSTAGAVNEQF TRBJ2-1 TRBV5-4 TRBD2 -
ASSYGGTGGETQY TRBJ2-5 TRBV6-5 TRBD1 -
ASSPALEQY TRBJ2-7 TRBV12-3/TRBV12-4 - -
ASSYSNFDTRRVRNTEAF TRBJ1-1 TRBV6-2/TRBV6-3 - -
ASSLGQRVEQY TRBJ2-7 TRBV5-1 - -
ASRRDPGQGAYEQY TRBJ2-7 TRBV5-1 TRBD1 few
ASTRGAGYTEAF TRBJ1-1 TRBV7-9 - once
ASSPGTQETQY TRBJ2-5 TRBV19 - -
ASSSGQGPNEKLF TRBJ1-4 TRBV5-5 TRBD1 -
ASSVTPDREAF TRBJ1-1 TRBV9 TRBD1 -
ASSQYGTYSYEQY TRBJ2-7 TRBV4-3 - -
ASSPPHRQGASYGYT TRBJ1-2 TRBV27 TRBD1 -
ASIPSEPGERMNTEAF TRBJ1-1 TRBV10-1 - -
ASSASSGTGGYT TRBJ1-2 TRBV6-4 TRBD1 -
ASSLAGQGGQY TRBJ2-7 TRBV7-2 - -
ASRRGQANTEAF TRBJ1-1 TRBV27 TRBD1 -
ASMPGASTDTQY TRBJ2-3 TRBV19 - -
ASSLGQPNAGELF TRBJ2-2 TRBV5-1 - -
ASSSGPGSGNQPQH TRBJ1-5 TRBV5-4 - -
ASSLVPGTGADTPF TRBJ2-1 TRBV5-1 TRBD1 -
ASSQDSFAGGPQETQY TRBJ2-5 TRBV4-1 TRBD2 -
AWSEAVNYGYT TRBJ1-2 TRBV30 - -
ASSLWGLRHGYT TRBJ1-2 TRBV7-2 - -
ASSQDEASYLYT TRBJ1-2 TRBV4-2 - -
ATGTGTSPLH TRBJ1-6 TRBV5-6 TRBD1 -
ASSRQGWEADIQY TRBJ2-4 TRBV5-8 - -
ASSSRFGAGFYGYT TRBJ1-2 TRBV5-4 - -
ASSDGLGGLSYNEQF TRBJ2-1 TRBV25-1 - -
ASSLKDSNQPQH TRBJ1-5 TRBV7-2 - -
ASSQEATDTDTQY TRBJ2-3 TRBV4-3 - -
ASSVLSGRGTEAF TRBJ1-1 TRBV9 - -
ASSPGAGPENEQF TRBJ2-1 TRBV7-2 - -
ASSPTGGGTYEQY TRBJ2-7 TRBV7-3 TRBD2 -
ASSTRQGGGEKLF TRBJ1-4 TRBV19 - -